The sequence of this T cell receptor beta chain was determined in a study of blood T cells in healthy people across ages. Turning to the study itself: Per two T cells, template switching captured roughly one barcoded beta molecule.

Trimming removed 4 bases at V and 0 bases at J, with 14 bases between. The CDR3 runs 16 residues. Germline lookup yields CDR1 SNHLY and CDR2 FYNNEI. A second PCR of about 7 to 12 cycles used a sample-barcoded 5' primer and a J-beta primer mix. TCRdb re-derived calls from the 5' RACE reads in MiXCR, one entry per CDR3 protein. The table has roughly 1,700,000 distinct CDR3 sequences, 28% seen once; the top ten hold roughly 8.2%. The material sequenced was blood. The TCR sequence derives from a woman in her twenties or thirties in good health. The genes are TRBV2 and TRBJ2-3; D is possibly TRBD1 (6 bases). CDR3 sequence: CASSGGLGASTDTQYF. In DNA form, the CDR3 reads TGTGCCAGCAGTGGGGGGCTAGGAGCTAGCACAGATACGCAGTATTTT.